The rows below give T cell receptor beta chains drawn from one sample of a study of blood T cell repertoires in COVID-19. Clones were sequenced by immunoSEQ multiplex PCR, and TCRdb holds only the in-frame ones, with some missing. The table includes 170,000 or so clones, approximately 85% detected once. Material: PBMCs or T cells enriched from blood (not recorded which). These receptors were collected from a man aged 35 to 55 who had recovered from COVID-19. Each CDR3 is given without its conserved first and last residue. The order of the fields is J gene, V gene, CDR3 length, CDR3 protein.

>TRBJ1-5|TRBV10-3|13
AISESRRGNQPQH
>TRBJ2-1|TRBV7-2|11
ASSSSFLNEQF
>TRBJ1-3|TRBV2|12
AKETGSSGNTIY
>TRBJ2-2|TRBV5-6|13
ASSYRGFYTGELF
>TRBJ2-5|TRBV19|13
ASSIGRQGLETQY
>TRBJ1-1|TRBV28|12
ASISGGANTEAF
>TRBJ2-7|TRBV7-9|12
ASSGTRGVYEQY
>TRBJ2-2|TRBV11-3|12
ASSAGGQAGELF
>TRBJ1-2|TRBV7-9|12
ASSWDRADYGYT
>TRBJ2-7|TRBV28|11
ASREDSPYEQY
>TRBJ1-1|TRBV13|11
ASRPSISTEAF
>TRBJ1-3|TRBV7-9|12
ATPRRDSGNTIY
>TRBJ1-2|TRBV18|12
ASSPTQGNYGYT
>TRBJ2-7|TRBV6-6|10
ASNRQAYEQY
>TRBJ1-2|TRBV24-1|11
ATSDFGQDGYT
>TRBJ2-7|TRBV5-1|12
ASSLVNRGDEQY
>TRBJ1-2|TRBV19|14
ASSPPAGTGEYGYT
>TRBJ2-1|TRBV7-3|12
ASSLIGLDNEQF
>TRBJ2-7|TRBV18|12
ASSPPSRPSEQY
>TRBJ1-6|TRBV4-1|11
ASSQGGSSPLH
>TRBJ1-1|TRBV3-1/TRBV3-2|12
ASSSTGSATEAF
>TRBJ2-7|TRBV28|12
ASSLYGPSYEQY
>TRBJ2-1|TRBV27|14
ASSFTSGAPYNEQF
>TRBJ2-7|TRBV11-2|11
ASSLGGTYEQY
>TRBJ1-1|TRBV30|13
AWSRVKGYSTEAF
>TRBJ2-3|TRBV5-1|13
ASSWRTASTDTQY
>TRBJ2-4|TRBV5-1|12
ASSLADGGDIQY
>TRBJ1-5|TRBV24-1|11
ATSTGSNQPQH
>TRBJ2-3|TRBV5-6|13
ASSSPGLAIDTQY
>TRBJ2-1|TRBV7-6|10
ASSLTAGEQF
>TRBJ1-3|TRBV2|12
ASRKQGSGNTIY
>TRBJ1-3|TRBV30|13
AWRTGQSSGNTIY
>TRBJ1-1|TRBV20-1|9
TLLKNTEAF
>TRBJ2-7|TRBV24-1|9
ATSVGYEQY
>TRBJ2-2|TRBV7-3|12
ASSAKTGTGELF
>TRBJ1-2|TRBV2|11
ASSAWGGDGYT
>TRBJ2-5|TRBV29-1|13
SVPRGGQGYSSQY
>TRBJ2-1|TRBV7-6|14
ASSLARGLALNEQF
>TRBJ2-4|TRBV20-1|9
SAFRENIQY
>TRBJ2-3|TRBV9|17
ASSVATTSGGLRLDTQY
>TRBJ1-6|TRBV11-2|14
ASSSPDRFYNSPLH
>TRBJ1-1|TRBV18|13
ASSPGQGPYTEAF
>TRBJ1-2|TRBV30|9
AWSVHFGYT
>TRBJ1-3|TRBV28|14
ASSFRRRDRGNTIY
>TRBJ1-5|TRBV10-3|12
AISHSFGNQPQH
>TRBJ2-5|TRBV5-1|11
ASSIGTGETQY
>TRBJ2-7|TRBV5-6|11
ASRSEGSYEQY
>TRBJ2-7|TRBV27|10
ASGGAAYEQY